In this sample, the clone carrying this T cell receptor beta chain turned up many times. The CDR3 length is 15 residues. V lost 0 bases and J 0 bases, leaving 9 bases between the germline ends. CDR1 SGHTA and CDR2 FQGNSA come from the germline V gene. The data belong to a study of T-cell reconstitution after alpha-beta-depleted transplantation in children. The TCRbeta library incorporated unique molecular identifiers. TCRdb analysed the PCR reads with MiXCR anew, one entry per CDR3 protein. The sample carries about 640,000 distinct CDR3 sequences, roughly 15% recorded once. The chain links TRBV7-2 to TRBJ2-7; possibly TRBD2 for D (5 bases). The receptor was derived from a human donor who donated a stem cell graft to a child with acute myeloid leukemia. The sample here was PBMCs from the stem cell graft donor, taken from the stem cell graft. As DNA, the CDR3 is TGTGCCAGCAGCTTAGCGGACTTGGACTCCTACGAGCAGTACTTC. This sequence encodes CASSLADLDSYEQYF.